This T cell receptor (beta chain) was found in a study of T-cell reconstitution after alpha-beta-depleted transplantation in children. Germline CDR1 reads SGHRS; CDR2 reads YFSETQ. This CDR3 has 16 amino acids. V was pared by 4 bases and J by 3 bases, with 18 bases between. TCRbeta library construction was performed incorporating unique molecular identifiers. TCRdb ran MiXCR on the PCR reads and lists one entry per CDR3 protein. The sample consists of about 540,000 distinct CDR3 sequences, about a sixth of them appearing once. This clonotype showed up just a few times. The chain carries TRBV5-1 and TRBJ2-3; D might be TRBD1 or TRBD2, each matching 6 bases. The sequence was obtained from a human donor who donated a stem cell graft to a child with acute lymphoblastic leukemia. The sequences come from PBMCs from the stem cell graft donor, collected from the stem cell graft. CDR3 in amino acids: CASSPERRGGTDTQYF. CDR3 DNA sequence: TGCGCCAGCAGCCCGGAACGGAGAGGGGGGACAGATACGCAGTATTTT.